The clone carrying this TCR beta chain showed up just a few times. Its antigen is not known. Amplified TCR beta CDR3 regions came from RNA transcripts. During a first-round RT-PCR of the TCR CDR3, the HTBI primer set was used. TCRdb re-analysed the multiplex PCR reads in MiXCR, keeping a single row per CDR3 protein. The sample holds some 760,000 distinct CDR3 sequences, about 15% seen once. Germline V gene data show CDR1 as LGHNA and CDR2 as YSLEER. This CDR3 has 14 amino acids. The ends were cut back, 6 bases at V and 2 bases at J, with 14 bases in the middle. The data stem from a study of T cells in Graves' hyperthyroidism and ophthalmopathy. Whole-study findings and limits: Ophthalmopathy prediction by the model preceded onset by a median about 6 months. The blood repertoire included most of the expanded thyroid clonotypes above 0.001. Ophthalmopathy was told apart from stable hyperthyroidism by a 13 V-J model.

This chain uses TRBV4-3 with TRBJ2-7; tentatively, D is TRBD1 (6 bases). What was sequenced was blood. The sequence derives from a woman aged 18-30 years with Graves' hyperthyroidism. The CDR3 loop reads CASSFTTGTYEQYF. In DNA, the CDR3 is TGCGCCAGCAGTTTTACGACAGGAACCTACGAGCAGTACTTC.